This T cell receptor (beta chain) stems from a study of cytomegalovirus exposure and HLA in healthy donors. Regarding this clone: At one of its ends the junction is not consistent with the germline gene, which may arise from a read error.

Primers for the PCR totalled 60 Vbeta and 13 Jbeta. TCRdb's copy holds only in-frame clones and misses some; the assay was immunoSEQ multiplex PCR. The sample yields about 220,000 clones, 60% to 80% seen once. The CDR3 has 13 amino acids. The germline CDR1 and CDR2 sequences are SSHAT and FNYEAQ (reference sequence). The rearrangement joins TRBV7-7 to TRBJ2-2; a possible D gene is TRBD2 (5 bases). The receptor's source is a woman aged 25 to 39 in good health and CMV-seronegative. The sample taken for sequencing was PBMCs. The CDR3 DNA reads as TGTGCTAGCAGCCCCGCGGGCACCGGGGAGCTGTTTTTT. Amino acids: CASSPAGTGELFF. The full variable domain, rest sourced from reference TRBV7-7 and TRBJ2-2, is GAGVSQSPRYKVTKRGQDVTLRCDPISSHATLYWYQQALGQGPEFLTYFNYEAQPDKSGLPSDRFSAERPEGSISTLTIQRTEQRDSAMYRCASSPAGTGELFFGEGSRLTVL.